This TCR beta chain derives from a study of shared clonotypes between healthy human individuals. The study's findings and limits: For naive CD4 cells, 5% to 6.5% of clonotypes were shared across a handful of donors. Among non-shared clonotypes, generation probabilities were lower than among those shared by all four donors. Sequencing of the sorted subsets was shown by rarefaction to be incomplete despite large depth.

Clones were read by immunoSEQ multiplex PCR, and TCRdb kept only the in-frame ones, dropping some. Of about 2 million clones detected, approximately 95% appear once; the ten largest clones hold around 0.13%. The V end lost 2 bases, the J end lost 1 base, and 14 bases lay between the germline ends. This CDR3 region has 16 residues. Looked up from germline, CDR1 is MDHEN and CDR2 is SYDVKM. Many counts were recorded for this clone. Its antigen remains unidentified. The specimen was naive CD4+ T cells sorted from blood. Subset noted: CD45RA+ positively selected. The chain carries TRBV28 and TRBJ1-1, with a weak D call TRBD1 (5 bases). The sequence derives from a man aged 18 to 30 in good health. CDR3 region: CASSLPPGVGNTEAFF. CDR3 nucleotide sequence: TGTGCCAGCAGTTTACCTCCGGGGGTAGGGAACACTGAAGCTTTCTTT. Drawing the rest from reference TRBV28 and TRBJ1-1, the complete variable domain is DVKVTQSSRYLVKRTGEKVFLECVQDMDHENMFWYRQDPGLGLRLIYFSYDVKMKEKGDIPEGYSVSREKKERFSLILESASTNQTSMYLCASSLPPGVGNTEAFFGQGTRLTVV.